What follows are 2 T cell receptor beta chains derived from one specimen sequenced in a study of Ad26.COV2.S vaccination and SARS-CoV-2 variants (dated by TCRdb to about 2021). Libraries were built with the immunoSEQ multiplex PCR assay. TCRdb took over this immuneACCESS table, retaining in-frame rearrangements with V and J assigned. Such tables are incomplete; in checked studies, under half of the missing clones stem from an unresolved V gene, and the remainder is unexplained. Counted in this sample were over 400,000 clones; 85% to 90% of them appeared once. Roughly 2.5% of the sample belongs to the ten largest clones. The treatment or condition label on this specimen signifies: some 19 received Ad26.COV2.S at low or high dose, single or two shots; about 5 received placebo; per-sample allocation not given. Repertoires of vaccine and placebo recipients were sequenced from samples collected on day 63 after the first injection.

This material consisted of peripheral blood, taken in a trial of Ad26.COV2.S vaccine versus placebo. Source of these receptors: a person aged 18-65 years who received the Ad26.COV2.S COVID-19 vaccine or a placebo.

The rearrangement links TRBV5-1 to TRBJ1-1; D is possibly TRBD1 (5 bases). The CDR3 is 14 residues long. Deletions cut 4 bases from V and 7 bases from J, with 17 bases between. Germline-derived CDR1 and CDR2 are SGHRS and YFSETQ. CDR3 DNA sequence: TGCGCCAGCAGCCCCGGTGGGGGTTTTGGTGAAGCTTTCTTT. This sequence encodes CASSPGGGFGEAFF.

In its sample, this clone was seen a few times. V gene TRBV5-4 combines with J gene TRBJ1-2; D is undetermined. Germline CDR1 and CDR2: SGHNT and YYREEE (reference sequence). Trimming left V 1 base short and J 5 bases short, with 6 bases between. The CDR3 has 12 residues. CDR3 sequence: CASSLTPYGYTF. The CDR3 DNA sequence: TGTGCCAGCAGCTTGACCCCATATGGCTACACCTTC. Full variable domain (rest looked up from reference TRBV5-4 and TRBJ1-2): ETGVTQSPTHLIKTRGQQVTLRCSSQSGHNTVSWYQQALGQGPQFIFQYYREEENGRGNFPPRFSGLQFPNYSSELNVNALELDDSALYLCASSLTPYGYTFGSGTRLTVV.